This TCR beta chain was sequenced in a study of technical replicates of blood from several donors. Germline-derived CDR1 and CDR2 are LGHNA and YSLEER. The CDR3 extends over 14 amino acids. The V segment lost 4 bases and the J segment 2 bases; nucleotides outside the gene matches: 3. The assay was immunoSEQ multiplex PCR, and TCRdb's table has in-frame clones only and misses some. The table has 65,000 to 70,000 clones, over 70% seen once. J is TRBJ2-7 and V is TRBV4-3; the match to TRBD1 covers 9 bases. The origin of this receptor is a human donor in good health. Some clones in this sample may be carry-over from other donors' samples. Sequencing used PBMCs. The CDR3 sequence: CASSPRTGAYEQYF. For the CDR3, the DNA is TGCGCCAGCAGCCCACGGACAGGGGCCTACGAGCAGTACTTC.